A few counts support the clone carrying this T cell receptor (beta chain). TCRdb independently ran MiXCR on the 5' RACE reads; one entry per CDR3 protein. The profile shows around 46,000 distinct CDR3 sequences, 5.4% of them singletons. The sample comes from a study of early T cells in non-severe SARS-CoV-2 infection. The germline V and J ends were trimmed by 4 bases and 5 bases, with 9 bases remaining between them. Germline lookup yields CDR1 LGHDT and CDR2 YNNKEL (reference sequence). This CDR3 contains 12 residues. The chain combines TRBV3-1 with TRBJ2-7; D remains ambiguous. This TCR was sampled from an adult who was a healthcare worker with PCR-confirmed SARS-CoV-2 infection or an uninfected control (not recorded which). The source material was whole blood, sampled at baseline. In nucleotides, the CDR3 is TGTGCCAGCAGCCCGACCGGGCACGAGCAGTACTTC. This sequence encodes CASSPTGHEQYF.